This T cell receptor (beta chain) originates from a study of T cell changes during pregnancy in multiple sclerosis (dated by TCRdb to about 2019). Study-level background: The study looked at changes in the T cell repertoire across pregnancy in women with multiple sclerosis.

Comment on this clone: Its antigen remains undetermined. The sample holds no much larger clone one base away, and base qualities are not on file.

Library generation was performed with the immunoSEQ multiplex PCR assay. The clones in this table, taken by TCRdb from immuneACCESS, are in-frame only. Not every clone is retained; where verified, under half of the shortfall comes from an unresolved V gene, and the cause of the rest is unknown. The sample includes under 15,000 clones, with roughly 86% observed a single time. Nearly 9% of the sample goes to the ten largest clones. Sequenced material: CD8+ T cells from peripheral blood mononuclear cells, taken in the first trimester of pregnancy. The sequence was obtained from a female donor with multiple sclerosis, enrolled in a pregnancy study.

The CDR3 protein: CASSFTGYYGYTF. The nucleotide sequence reads TGTGCCAGCAGTTTTACGGGTTACTATGGCTACACCTTC. The sequence links TRBV27 to TRBJ1-2, with the D gene not clear enough to name. The CDR3 measures 13 amino acids from cysteine to phenylalanine. The read is trimmed to its CDR3 DNA, 39 bases read in frame from base 1. A distance of 8 bases separates the germline ends of V and J, which lose 3 bases and 3 bases respectively. The germline V gene (reference sequence) gives CDR1 as MNHEY and CDR2 as SMNVEV.